This entry describes one TCR beta chain. Its antigen is unknown. With 3 bases removed from V and 2 bases from J, the gap between germline ends came to 15 bases. The CDR3 consists of 16 residues. Looked up from germline, CDR1 is KGHSH and CDR2 is LQKENI. This record belongs to a study of OX40 agonist ivuxolimab in advanced cancers. Study-level results: In the 0.1 to 3.0 mg/kg range, CD4+ and CD8+ blood T cells had expanded clonally by week 6.

Using immunoSEQ multiplex PCR, the repertoire was profiled, and TCRdb retains in-frame clones only, with some absent. This table has 55,000 to 80,000 clones, around four fifths appearing once. The rearrangement uses TRBV18 and TRBJ2-3, with D possibly being TRBD1 (5 bases). The receptor's source is an adult with an advanced solid tumor such as melanoma, head and neck, liver or kidney cancer. Sequencing used CD4+ or CD8+ T cells sorted from blood, obtained in a trial of the OX40 agonist ivuxolimab. The CDR3 loop reads CASSPKTDTSTDTQYF. The CDR3 nucleotides read TGTGCCAGCTCACCCAAGACAGATACTTCCACAGATACGCAGTATTTT.